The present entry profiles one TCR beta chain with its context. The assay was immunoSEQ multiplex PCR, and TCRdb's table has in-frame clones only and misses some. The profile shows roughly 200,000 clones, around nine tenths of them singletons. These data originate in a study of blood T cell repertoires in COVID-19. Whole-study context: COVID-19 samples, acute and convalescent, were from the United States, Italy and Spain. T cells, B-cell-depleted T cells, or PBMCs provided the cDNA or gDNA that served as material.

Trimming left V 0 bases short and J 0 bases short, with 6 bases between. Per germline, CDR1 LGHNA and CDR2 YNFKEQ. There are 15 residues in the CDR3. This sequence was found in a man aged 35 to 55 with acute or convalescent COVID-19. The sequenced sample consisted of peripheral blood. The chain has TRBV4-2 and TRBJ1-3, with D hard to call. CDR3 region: CASSQERFSGNTIYF. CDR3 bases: TGTGCCAGCAGCCAAGAGAGGTTCTCTGGAAACACCATATATTTT.